The T cell receptor beta chain under discussion was sequenced for a study of OX40 agonist ivuxolimab in advanced cancers. V shed 0 bases and J 3 bases; nucleotides not matched to a gene: 5. CDR1 is SGDLS, CDR2 YYNGEE, per germline. CDR3 size: 16 residues. The data were produced by immunoSEQ multiplex PCR, yet TCRdb's version contains in-frame clones alone and is incomplete. The sample contains 70,000 or so clones, 75% to 85% of which appear only once. The receptor's source is an adult with an advanced solid tumor such as melanoma, head and neck, liver or kidney cancer. The J gene is TRBJ2-1, the V gene TRBV9; TRBD2 agrees at 8 bases. Material: CD4+ or CD8+ T cells sorted from blood, obtained in a trial of the OX40 agonist ivuxolimab. The CDR3 coding sequence is TGTGCCAGCAGCGTAGCCGGGGGGGCAGTCTACAATGAGCAGTTCTTC. Its translation is CASSVAGGAVYNEQFF.